This section outlines one TCR beta chain sequence together with its context. Its antigen remains undetermined. There are no base qualities to consult, and no much larger clone falls within one base. This entry is derived from a study of CD8+ T cells in alopecia areata (dated by TCRdb to 2017 to 2018). Study-level background: Treated patients were enrolled in an open-label pilot trial of oral tofacitinib, 5 to 10 mg twice daily, for moderate-to-severe alopecia areata. Patients stayed on tofacitinib for 6 to 18 months and then had 6 months of follow-up off drug so that delayed response and recurrence could be assessed. For the treated patients, the SALT score, which quantifies what percentage of scalp surface area is affected, served as the measure of disease severity. High-throughput TCRbeta sequencing was used to examine T cell clonal expansion in alopecia areata in both the C3H/HeJ mouse model and human patients. Human TCRbeta sequencing covered scalp tissue and sorted CD4+ and CD8+ peripheral blood T cells from patchy and totalis/universalis alopecia areata patients and healthy controls. Biopsies were taken from tofacitinib-treated patients at baseline and at 4 and 24 weeks of treatment, and a later scalp biopsy was taken in several of the tofacitinib-treated patients. Scalp clonality was compared among normal scalp (n=4), patchy alopecia areata scalp (n=8), and alopecia totalis/universalis scalp (n=8). RNA came from the PAXgene miRNA kit for fixed scalp, the miRNeasy kit for PBMCs, and the RNeasy kit for mouse skin. Amplification of TCRbeta CDR3 regions was done by immunoSEQ multiplex PCR using 35 Vbeta forward primers and 13 Jbeta reverse primers. The research as a whole found: Shared TCR sequences between patients were less evident than in mice, which may be partly attributable to HLA diversity in the patient population. Resident alphabeta T cells in normal human skin are also sequenced, complicating scalp TCR repertoire analysis, unlike mouse skin dominated by gammadelta T cells. Scalp clonality and the number of expanded CD8+ clones among the top 100 scalp clones were significantly decreased by tofacitinib. Compared with normal scalp, lesional scalp, particularly in alopecia totalis/universalis, had higher clonality and more expanded CD8+ clones, which suggests antigenic drive. Many expanded lesional clones were found to persist in scalp and blood during tofacitinib treatment, and relapse after treatment cessation may be partly explained by this persistence. Because the treated cohort was small and included a single nonresponder, larger studies are needed to assess links between baseline CD8+ expansion and response.

Sample time point, as interpreted from the label and publication: less than five weeks on oral tofacitinib. This specimen's treatment or condition label, per the study, means: oral pan-JAK inhibitor, 5-10 mg twice daily. Peripheral blood and lesional scalp punch biopsies were obtained from patients with alopecia areata. PBMCs were separated by density centrifugation and stained for CD3, CD4 and CD8, after which CD4+ and CD8+ T cells were sorted on a FACSAria. Library generation was performed with the immunoSEQ multiplex PCR assay. For TCR sequencing, RNA was extracted from every sample and reverse transcribed into cDNA to serve as template. First-strand cDNA was synthesized using SuperScript III with a 2:1 mix of oligo-dT and random hexamers. A synthetic immune receptor repertoire was used to measure amplification bias, and any remaining bias was corrected computationally. Regarding the original processing steps: Raw reads were preprocessed to remove errors, and CDR3 was defined by IMGT conventions from the conserved cysteine to phenylalanine. To get clonality, Shannon entropy was normalized by log2 of the number of productive unique TCRs and the result was subtracted from 1. CD4 or CD8 identity of scalp clones was inferred by cross-referencing scalp TCRbeta sequences with sorted blood CD4 and CD8 repertoires. As stored in TCRdb, this immuneACCESS dataset retains in-frame rearrangements with V and J assigned. A fraction of the clones does not appear; measured against another copy, unresolved V genes explain less than half of the discrepancy, and the remainder lacks a known reason. That table supplies the V and J calls and clone size; D and trimming were determined from the DNA. The sample has about 220,000 clones on record, more than 45% of them singletons. The leading ten clones occupy 1.5% to 2% of the sample.

From a lookup of the germline V gene (reference sequence), CDR1 and CDR2 are GTSNPN and SVGIG. Its CDR3 holds 14 amino acids, cysteine through phenylalanine. The entry retains the CDR3 DNA only, 42 bases that are in frame from base 1. V lost 3 bases and J lost 4 bases; the stretch between them is 13 bases long. The chain uses TRBV30 and TRBJ1-5, with TRBD1 perhaps the D gene, on 5 matching bases. The receptor comes from a human donor with alopecia areata. Source: CD4+ T cells sorted from blood, taken at week 4, from a patient treated with tofacitinib. The CDR3 region reads CAWRQQAQNQPQHF. The DNA sequence is as follows: TGTGCCTGGAGGCAACAGGCACAAAATCAGCCCCAGCATTTT.